The 22 T cell receptor beta chains presented below share a single source sample, sequenced in a study. In TCRdb, the 5' RACE reads were re-called with MiXCR into one record per CDR3 protein. The sample shows about 40,000 distinct CDR3 sequences, about 19% of them seen only once. Sequences were obtained from naive CD4+ T cells sorted from a lymph node. As to subset: naive CD4+ T cells, CD4+CD45RA+CD25-. These receptors all stem from a female donor with breast cancer.

This clonotype counts as medium-sized. CDR3: CSAPLAGLTGELFF. The CDR3 DNA reads TGCAGTGCTCCACTAGCGGGACTAACCGGGGAGCTGTTTTTT. The V and J genes are TRBV20-1 and TRBJ2-2; 10 bases line up with TRBD2. The J segment lost 5 bases and the V segment lost 5 bases, leaving 5 bases of the junction unmatched. From germline, CDR1 is DFQATT and CDR2 SNEGSKA (reference sequence). The CDR3 contains 14 residues.

The chain joins TRBV6-2 or TRBV6-3 to TRBJ2-1; D call uncertain. Trimming stripped 5 bases from V and 0 bases from J, with 14 bases between. The CDR3 extends over 16 amino acids. Germline V gene data show CDR1 as MNHEY and CDR2 as SVGEGT. The CDR3 region is CASSPLYSFSYNEQFF. CDR3 in DNA: TGTGCCAGCAGTCCCCTATACTCTTTCTCCTACAATGAGCAGTTCTTC.

As concerns this clonotype: A much larger clone lies one base from this, so it may be a read error. The V and J genes are TRBV7-2 and TRBJ1-2; maybe TRBD1 (6 bases). The CDR3 runs 14 residues. CDR1 and CDR2 from the germline V gene are SGHTA and FQGNSA. Trimming left V 4 bases short and J 6 bases short, with 15 bases between. This CDR3 reads CASSSYTTGNGYTF. The CDR3 nucleotides are TGTGCCAGCAGCTCATACACTACAGGGAATGGCTACACCTTC.

This clonotype occurred a few times. The rearrangement links TRBV24-1 to TRBJ2-5; D might be TRBD1 (7 bases). Germline-derived CDR1 and CDR2 are KGHDR and SFDVKD. V lost 11 bases to trimming and J lost 7 bases, with 25 bases between them. This CDR3 contains 15 residues. CDR3 in DNA: TGTGCCAGCGGAGGGGGCAAGGGGATGGATAGGACCCAGTACTTC. Translated, it gives CASGGGKGMDRTQYF.

V gene TRBV6-1 combines with J gene TRBJ1-5; D is uncertain. Germline V CDR1 and CDR2: MNHNS, SASEGT. CDR3 size: 15 residues. Trimming stripped 4 bases from V and 4 bases from J, with 14 bases between. The CDR3: CASSGTLLANQPQHF. CDR3 sequence (DNA): TGTGCCAGCAGTGGTACATTATTAGCTAATCAGCCCCAGCATTTT.

This sequence joins TRBV7-9 and TRBJ2-1, with 12 bases that match TRBD2. V lost 7 bases and J lost 12; bases outside the gene matches: 10. Looked up from germline, CDR1 is SEHNR and CDR2 is FQNEAQ (reference sequence). The CDR3 length is 14 residues. CDR3 sequence reads: CASTLAGGPSGQFF. CDR3 nucleotides: TGTGCCAGCACCCTAGCGGGAGGGCCCAGTGGGCAGTTCTTC. Drawing the rest from reference TRBV7-9 and TRBJ2-1, the complete variable domain is DTGVSQNPRHKITKRGQNVTFRCDPISEHNRLYWYRQTLGQGPEFLTYFQNEAQLEKSRLLSDRFSAERPKGSFSTLEIQRTEQGDSAMYLCASTLAGGPSGQFFGPGTRLTVL.

Many counts were recorded for this clonotype. The V and J genes are TRBV20-1 and TRBJ2-5; 7 bases align to TRBD1. The CDR3 runs to 14 residues. The V and J ends lost 6 bases and 0 bases, in that order; junction bases with no gene match: 7. The germline V gene encodes CDR1 DFQATT and CDR2 SNEGSKA (reference sequence). CDR3 sequence (DNA): TGCAGTGCGTACCCGGGACAGTACCAAGAGACCCAGTACTTC. This gives the protein CSAYPGQYQETQYF.

The chain joins TRBV4-3 to TRBJ1-5; D is ambiguous. Germline V gene sequence: CDR1 LGHNA, CDR2 YSLEER. There are 15 residues in the CDR3. The V end was cut by 0 bases, the J end by 2 bases, with 8 bases between. CDR3 coding DNA: TGCGCCAGCAGCCAAGATATGACGGGCAATCAGCCCCAGCATTTT. It is translated as CASSQDMTGNQPQHF.

V gene TRBV12-3 or TRBV12-4 combines with J gene TRBJ1-2; D unclear. Trimming left V 1 base short and J 9 bases short, with 15 bases between. This CDR3 spans 14 amino acids. The CDR3 loop reads CASSLGMGWSSYTF. CDR3 nucleotide sequence: TGTGCCAGCAGTTTAGGGATGGGGTGGTCGAGCTACACCTTC.

By sample fraction, this clonotype is medium-sized (0.01 to 0.1%). The chain recombines TRBV5-1 with TRBJ1-1; no clear D gene. The CDR3 spans 13 residues. Germline-derived CDR1 and CDR2 are SGHRS and YFSETQ. Trimming shortened V by 5 bases and J by 0 bases, and 8 bases separated the two germline ends. This CDR3 reads CASRASMNTEAFF. The CDR3 DNA is TGCGCCAGCAGGGCATCTATGAACACTGAAGCTTTCTTT.

The chain joins TRBV5-6 to TRBJ2-1, with D possibly being TRBD1 or TRBD2 (5 bases each). V shed 4 bases and J shed 3 bases, with 14 bases lying between them. CDR3 size: 15 residues. Germline V gives CDR1 SGHDT, CDR2 YYEEEE. The CDR3 DNA reads TGTGCCAGCAGCCCGGAGTGGGGGTTCTACAATGAGCAGTTCTTC. This translates into CASSPEWGFYNEQFF.

This clonotype was detected only a few times. This sequence joins TRBV7-2 and TRBJ1-2, with D possibly matching TRBD1 (6 bases). V lost 3 bases and J 8 bases, leaving 22 bases between the germline ends. The germline gives CDR1 SGHTA, CDR2 FQGNSA. The CDR3 loop spans 16 amino acids. CDR3 sequence: CASSFHPLDRQRGYTF. In nucleotides, the CDR3 is TGTGCCAGCAGCTTCCATCCACTGGACAGACAGAGAGGCTACACCTTC.

The genes are TRBV20-1 and TRBJ1-2; TRBD1 matches at 7 bases. Germline assignment: CDR1 DFQATT and CDR2 SNEGSKA (reference sequence). The CDR3 extends over 12 amino acids. The chain's CDR3 is CSGERGLYGYTF. The CDR3 DNA is TGCAGCGGGGAAAGGGGGCTTTATGGCTACACCTTC.

This clonotype was detected ten times or more. The chain is built from TRBV5-1 and TRBJ2-3; 10 bases are shared with TRBD2. The CDR3 loop spans 17 amino acids. Germline assignment: CDR1 SGHRS and CDR2 YFSETQ. Trimming cost V 0 bases and J 0 bases; bases outside gene matches: 4. CDR3 DNA sequence: TGCGCCAGCAGCTTGGGGACGACTAGCGGGAGCACAGATACGCAGTATTTT. It specifies CASSLGTTSGSTDTQYF. Variable domain in full (rest from reference TRBV5-1 and TRBJ2-3): KAGVTQTPRYLIKTRGQQVTLSCSPISGHRSVSWYQQTPGQGLQFLFEYFSETQRNKGNFPGRFSGRQFSNSRSEMNVSTLELGDSALYLCASSLGTTSGSTDTQYFGPGTRLTVL.

This clonotype was seen repeatedly, ten times or more. The chain couples TRBV5-1 to TRBJ1-1; tentative D call: TRBD1 (6 bases). The V and J ends lost 1 base and 3 bases respectively, with 10 bases between them. Germline lookup yields CDR1 SGHRS and CDR2 YFSETQ. This CDR3 comprises 14 residues. CDR3 bases: TGCGCCAGCAGCTTGCTAAGGGGGGACACTGAAGCTTTCTTT. As protein: CASSLLRGDTEAFF.

This clonotype was recorded many times. This sequence joins TRBV7-8 and TRBJ2-1; 11 bases are a match to TRBD2. From germline, CDR1 is SGHVS and CDR2 FQNEAQ. V dropped 5 bases and J dropped 3; count of bases not matched to a gene: 6. This CDR3 region has 16 residues. DNA for the CDR3: TGTGCCAGCAGCCACCGACTAGCGGGACTCTACAATGAGCAGTTCTTC. It specifies CASSHRLAGLYNEQFF.

In its sample, this clonotype was seen many times. The chain uses TRBV28 and TRBJ2-7, with no clear D. V lost 6 bases to trimming and J lost 4 bases, with 13 bases between them. CDR1 and CDR2 from the germline V gene are MDHEN and SYDVKM. CDR3 length: 13 amino acids. CDR3 bases: TGTGCCAGCAGCTTACCTGCGGCGTACGAGCAGTACTTC. Its protein product is CASSLPAAYEQYF.

This clonotype has a handful of counts. The V call is TRBV12-5, the J call TRBJ1-2, with TRBD1 matching 9 bases. Trimming removed 5 bases from V and 5 bases from J; junction bases left unmatched: 6. Germline lookup yields CDR1 LGHNT and CDR2 FRNRAP. This CDR3 region has 14 residues. CDR3 residues: CASGAGTGSYGYTF. CDR3 nucleotides: TGTGCTAGTGGTGCCGGGACAGGGTCTTATGGCTACACCTTC.

This clonotype was seen ten or more times. This chain uses TRBV5-1 with TRBJ2-1; no clear D. Trimming pared 0 bases from V and 3 bases from J, leaving 10 bases between. Germline V gene sequence: CDR1 SGHRS, CDR2 YFSETQ. The CDR3 contains 15 residues. CDR3 sequence reads: CASSLGDTGYNEQFF. The CDR3 DNA follows: TGCGCCAGCAGCTTGGGAGACACCGGCTACAATGAGCAGTTCTTC.

Of note for this clonotype: A junction boundary mismatches the germline segment, possibly from a read error. This sequence joins TRBV7-7 and TRBJ2-7; 13 bases are shared with TRBD2. The CDR3 has 15 residues. Germline-derived CDR1 and CDR2 are SSHAT and FNYEAQ (reference sequence). This CDR3 reads CASSLLAGGNYEQYF. DNA of the CDR3: TGTGCTAGCAGCCTACTAGCGGGAGGGAACTACGAGCAGTACTTC. Full variable domain (remainder filled in from reference TRBV7-7 and TRBJ2-7): GAGVSQSPRYKVTKRGQDVTLRCDPISSHATLYWYQQALGQGPEFLTYFNYEAQPDKSGLPSDRFSAERPEGSISTLTIQRTEQRDSAMYRCASSLLAGGNYEQYFGPGTRLTVT.

This clonotype was counted a few times. Relative to the germline gene, one junction end is altered; a read error may explain this. The chain links TRBV11-3 to TRBJ2-3; 8 bases map to TRBD1. CDR1 is SGHNT and CDR2 is YENEEA in the germline V gene. The length of the CDR3 is 14 residues. This chain's CDR3 is CASGLDRGTGTQYF. The CDR3 DNA is TGTGCCAGCGGCTTAGATCGGGGGACAGGTACGCAGTATTTT.

This clonotype is labeled medium-sized. The V gene is TRBV7-3, the J gene TRBJ2-1; D is possibly TRBD2 (5 bases). The CDR3 is made up of 15 amino acids. V lost 5 bases and J lost 2, with 13 bases in between. The germline CDR1 and CDR2 sequences are SGHTA and FQGTGA. The CDR3 nucleotides read TGTGCCAGCAGCCCCACCACCGGGACCTACAATGAGCAGTTCTTC. Protein product: CASSPTTGTYNEQFF.